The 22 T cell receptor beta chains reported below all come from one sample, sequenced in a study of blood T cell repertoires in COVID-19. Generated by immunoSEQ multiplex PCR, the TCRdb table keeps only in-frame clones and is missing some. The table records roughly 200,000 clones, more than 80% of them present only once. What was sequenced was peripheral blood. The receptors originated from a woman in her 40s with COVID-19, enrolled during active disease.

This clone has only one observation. The CDR3 is CASSHLWRGPPETQYF. CDR3 bases: TGTGCCAGCAGCCACCTTTGGAGGGGGCCCCCCGAGACCCAGTACTTC. The chain links TRBV3-1 (or the pseudogene TRBV3-2) to TRBJ2-5; D might be TRBD1 (7 bases). The CDR3 extends over 16 amino acids. From germline, CDR1 is LGHDT and CDR2 YNNKEL (reference sequence). V lost 3 bases, J lost 5 bases, and 19 bases lay in between.

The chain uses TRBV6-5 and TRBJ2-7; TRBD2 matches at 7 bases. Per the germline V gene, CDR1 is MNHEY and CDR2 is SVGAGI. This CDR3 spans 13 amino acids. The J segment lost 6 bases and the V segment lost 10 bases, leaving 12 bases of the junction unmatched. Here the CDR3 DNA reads TGTGCCACCAAGAGCGGGACTACGATCGAGCAGTACTTC. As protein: CATKSGTTIEQYF.

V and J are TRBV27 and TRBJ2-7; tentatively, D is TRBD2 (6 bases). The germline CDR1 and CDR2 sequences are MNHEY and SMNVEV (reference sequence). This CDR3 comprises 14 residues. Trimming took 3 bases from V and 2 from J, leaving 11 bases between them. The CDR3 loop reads CASSLYGGAYEQYF. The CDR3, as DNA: TGTGCCAGCAGTTTGTACGGAGGGGCCTACGAGCAGTACTTC.

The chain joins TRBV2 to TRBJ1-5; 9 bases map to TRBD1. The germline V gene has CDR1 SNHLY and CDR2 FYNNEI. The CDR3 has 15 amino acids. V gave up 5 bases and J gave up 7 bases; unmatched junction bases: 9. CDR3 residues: CASSYGGQGGQPQHF. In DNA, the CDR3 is TGTGCCAGCAGTTACGGGGGACAGGGTGGGCAGCCCCAGCATTTT.

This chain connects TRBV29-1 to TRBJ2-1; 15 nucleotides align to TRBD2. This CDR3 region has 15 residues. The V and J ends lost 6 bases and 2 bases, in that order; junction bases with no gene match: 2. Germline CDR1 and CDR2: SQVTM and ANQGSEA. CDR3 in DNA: TGCAGCGTGGGACTAGCGGGAGGCGCCTACAATGAGCAGTTCTTC. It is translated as CSVGLAGGAYNEQFF.

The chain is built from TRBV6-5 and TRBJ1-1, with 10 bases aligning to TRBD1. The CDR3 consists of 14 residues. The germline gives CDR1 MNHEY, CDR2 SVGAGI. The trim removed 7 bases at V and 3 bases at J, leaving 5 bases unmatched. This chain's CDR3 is CASTEDRGYTEAFF. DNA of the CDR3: TGTGCCAGCACAGAGGACAGGGGGTACACTGAAGCTTTCTTT.

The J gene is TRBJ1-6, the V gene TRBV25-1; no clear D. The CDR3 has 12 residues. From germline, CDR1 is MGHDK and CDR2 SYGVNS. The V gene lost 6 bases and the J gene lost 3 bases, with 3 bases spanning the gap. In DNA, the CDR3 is TGTGCCAGCAGCCTCTATAATTCACCCCTCCACTTT. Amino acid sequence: CASSLYNSPLHF. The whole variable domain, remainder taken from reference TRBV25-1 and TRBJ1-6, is EADIYQTPRYLVIGTGKKITLECSQTMGHDKMYWYQQDPGMELHLIHYSYGVNSTEKGDLSSESTVSRIRTEHFPLTLESARPSHTSQYLCASSLYNSPLHFGNGTRLTVT.

CDR3 amino acids: CASSLPGSGRNEQFF. CDR3 bases: TGTGCCAGCAGTTTACCCGGTAGCGGGAGGAATGAGCAGTTCTTC. V usage is TRBV28 and J usage is TRBJ2-1, with 10 nucleotides matching TRBD2. Losses at the gene ends were 2 bases for V and 7 bases for J; bases not matched to a gene: 5. The germline gives CDR1 MDHEN, CDR2 SYDVKM. The CDR3 is made up of 15 amino acids. The whole variable domain, filled in from reference TRBV28 and TRBJ2-1, reads DVKVTQSSRYLVKRTGEKVFLECVQDMDHENMFWYRQDPGLGLRLIYFSYDVKMKEKGDIPEGYSVSREKKERFSLILESASTNQTSMYLCASSLPGSGRNEQFFGPGTRLTVL.

For the CDR3, the DNA is TGTGCCACCAGTGCACGCGGGGGGGCTAGGTCAAGCAATGAGCAGTTCTTC. Its protein product is CATSARGGARSSNEQFF. This chain connects TRBV24-1 to TRBJ2-1; 9 bases line up with TRBD2. The CDR3 contains 17 residues. J was trimmed by 6 bases and V by 5 bases; bases with no gene match: 13. CDR1 is KGHDR, CDR2 SFDVKD, per germline.

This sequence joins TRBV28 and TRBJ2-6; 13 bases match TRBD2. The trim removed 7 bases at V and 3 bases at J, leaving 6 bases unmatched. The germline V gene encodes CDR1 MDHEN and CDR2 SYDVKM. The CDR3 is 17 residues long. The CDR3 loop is CASKGLAGVGGANVLTF. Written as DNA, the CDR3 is TGTGCCAGCAAAGGACTAGCGGGAGTCGGTGGGGCCAACGTCCTGACTTTC.

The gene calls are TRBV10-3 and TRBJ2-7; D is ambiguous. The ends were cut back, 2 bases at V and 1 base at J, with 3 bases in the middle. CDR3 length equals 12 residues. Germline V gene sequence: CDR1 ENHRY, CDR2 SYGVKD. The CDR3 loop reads CAISEASYEQYF. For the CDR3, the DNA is TGTGCCATCAGTGAGGCGTCCTACGAGCAGTACTTC.

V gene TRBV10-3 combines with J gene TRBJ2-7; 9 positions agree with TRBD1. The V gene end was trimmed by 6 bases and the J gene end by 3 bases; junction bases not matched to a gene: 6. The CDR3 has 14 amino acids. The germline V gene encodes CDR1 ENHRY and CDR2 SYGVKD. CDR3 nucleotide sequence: TGTGCCATCAGAGCCGGGACAGGGAACTACGAGCAGTACTTC. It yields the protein CAIRAGTGNYEQYF.

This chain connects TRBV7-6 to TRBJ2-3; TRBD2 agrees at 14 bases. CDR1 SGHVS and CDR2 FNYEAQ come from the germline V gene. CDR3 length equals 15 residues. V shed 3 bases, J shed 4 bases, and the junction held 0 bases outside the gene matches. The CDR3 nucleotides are TGTGCCAGCAGCTTGACTAGCGGGAGGGCAGATACGCAGTATTTT. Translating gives CASSLTSGRADTQYF.

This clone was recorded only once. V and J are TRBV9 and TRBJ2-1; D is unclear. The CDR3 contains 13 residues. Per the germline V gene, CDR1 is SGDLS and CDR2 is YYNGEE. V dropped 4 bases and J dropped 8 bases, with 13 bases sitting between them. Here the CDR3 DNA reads TGTGCCAGCAGCTCTAGACCCTTTGATGAGCAGTTCTTC. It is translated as CASSSRPFDEQFF.

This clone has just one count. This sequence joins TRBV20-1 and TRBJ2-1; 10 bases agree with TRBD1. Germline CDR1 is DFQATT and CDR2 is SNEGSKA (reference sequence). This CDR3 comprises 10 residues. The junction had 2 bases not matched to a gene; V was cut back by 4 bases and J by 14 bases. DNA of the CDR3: TGCAGTGCTACGGACAGGGGGGAGTTCTTC. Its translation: CSATDRGEFF.

The CDR3 DNA reads as TGTGCCAGCAGCCGACCCGGGGCGACGGGGGATGAGCAGTTCTTC. Protein product: CASSRPGATGDEQFF. V and J are TRBV5-4 and TRBJ2-1; D possibly corresponds to TRBD2 (6 bases). CDR3 length: 15 amino acids. V shed 4 bases and J shed 8 bases, with 19 bases lying between them. Germline CDR1 is SGHNT and CDR2 is YYREEE (reference sequence).

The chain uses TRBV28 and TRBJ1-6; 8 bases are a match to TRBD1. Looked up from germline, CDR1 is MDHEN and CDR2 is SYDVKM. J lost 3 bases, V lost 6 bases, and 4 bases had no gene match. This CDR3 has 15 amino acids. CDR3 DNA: TGTGCCAGCAGCGGACAGGGAGGCTATAATTCACCCCTCCACTTT. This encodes CASSGQGGYNSPLHF.

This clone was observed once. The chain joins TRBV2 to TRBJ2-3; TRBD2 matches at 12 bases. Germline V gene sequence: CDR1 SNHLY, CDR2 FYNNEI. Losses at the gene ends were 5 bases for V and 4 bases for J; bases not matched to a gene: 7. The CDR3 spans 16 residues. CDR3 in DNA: TGTGCCAGCAGTCTTTTGACTAGCGGGGGCTCAGATACGCAGTATTTT. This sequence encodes CASSLLTSGGSDTQYF.

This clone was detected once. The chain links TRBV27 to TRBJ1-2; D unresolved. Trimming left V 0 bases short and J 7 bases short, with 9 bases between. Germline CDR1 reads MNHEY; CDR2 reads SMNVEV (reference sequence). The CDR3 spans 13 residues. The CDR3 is CASSLSPSVGYTF. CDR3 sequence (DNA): TGTGCCAGCAGTTTATCTCCCTCAGTTGGCTACACCTTC.

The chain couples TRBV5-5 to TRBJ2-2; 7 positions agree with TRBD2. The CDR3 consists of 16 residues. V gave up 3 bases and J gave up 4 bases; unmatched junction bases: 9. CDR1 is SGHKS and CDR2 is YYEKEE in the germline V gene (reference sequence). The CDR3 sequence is CASSSTSRVPTGELFF. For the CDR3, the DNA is TGTGCCAGCAGCTCGACTAGCCGAGTCCCCACCGGGGAGCTGTTTTTT.

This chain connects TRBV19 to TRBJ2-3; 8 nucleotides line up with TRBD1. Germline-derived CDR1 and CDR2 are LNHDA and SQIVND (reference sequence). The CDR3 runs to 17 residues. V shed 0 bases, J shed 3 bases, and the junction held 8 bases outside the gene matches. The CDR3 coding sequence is TGTGCCAGTAGTATAGATACGGACAGGGACCAAACAGATACGCAGTATTTT. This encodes CASSIDTDRDQTDTQYF.

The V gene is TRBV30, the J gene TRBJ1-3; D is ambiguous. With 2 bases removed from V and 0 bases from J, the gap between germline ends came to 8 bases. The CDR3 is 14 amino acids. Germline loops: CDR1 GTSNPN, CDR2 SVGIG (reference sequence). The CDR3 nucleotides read TGTGCCTGGAGTTTTGGCTCCTCTGGAAACACCATATATTTT. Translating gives CAWSFGSSGNTIYF.